A selection of T cell receptor beta chains follows, all from one sample in a study of cytomegalovirus exposure and HLA in healthy donors. Here immunoSEQ multiplex PCR was the method, and the copy in TCRdb shows in-frame clones only, minus some. Counted here are 130,000 or so clones, around four fifths occurring once; the ten biggest clones make up less than 6.5%. The sample consisted of PBMCs. All receptors derive from a man aged 30 to 45 in good health and CMV-seronegative. CDR3s include the opening cysteine and the closing phenylalanine or tryptophan.

>TRBJ2-5|TRBV27
CASSLGQGGAQYF
>TRBJ1-5|TRBV9
CASSPEASLLSQHF
>TRBJ1-1|TRBV11-1
CASSSRGEMNTEAFF
>TRBJ2-2|TRBV5-1
CASSLGATGELFF
>TRBJ2-3|TRBV29-1
CSGRRGTDTQYF
>TRBJ1-1|TRBV7-2
CASSLVFRGTEAFF
>TRBJ2-3|TRBV27
CASSLGGATILTDTQYF
>TRBJ2-7|TRBV10-3
CAISDARGSYEQYF
>TRBJ1-2|TRBV29-1
CSVEVALQGSYGYTF
>TRBJ1-1|TRBV6-5
CASSFQWNTEAFF
>TRBJ2-7|TRBV5-1
CASSWGQGAKNEQYF
>TRBJ2-1|TRBV5-4
CASSLDREPYNEQFF
>TRBJ1-6|TRBV25-1
CASSEGQPNSPLHF
>TRBJ2-2|TRBV5-1
CASYVGGNTGELFF
>TRBJ1-3|TRBV30
CAWSTVGNTIYF